This T cell receptor beta chain was sequenced for a study of cytomegalovirus exposure and HLA in healthy donors. Study outcomes and limitations: Earlier results showed most TCR beta V segments being productive about 87% or about 30% of the time.

Of note for this clone: Its antigen is unidentified.

The study ran its PCR with 60 Vbeta and 13 Jbeta primers. Measured with immunoSEQ multiplex PCR; TCRdb has only the in-frame clones, and not every one. Of just over 150,000 clones listed, more than 75% are singletons. V lost 1 base and J 9 bases, leaving 14 bases between the germline ends. The germline gives CDR1 SGHTA, CDR2 FQGNSA. The CDR3 is 14 residues long. The sample taken for sequencing was PBMCs. The chain uses TRBV7-2 and TRBJ2-3, with D tentatively TRBD1 (7 bases). The TCR was taken from a woman aged 18-29 years in good health and CMV-seronegative. CDR3 protein: CASSLVPQGGTQYF. The CDR3 nucleotides are TGTGCCAGCAGCTTAGTACCCCAGGGGGGCACGCAGTATTTT.